This is a list of T cell receptor beta chains from one sample in a study of cytomegalovirus exposure and HLA in healthy donors. Sequenced by immunoSEQ multiplex PCR; TCRdb stores in-frame clones only, minus some. The data hold under 140,000 clones, with over 75% observed a single time. The sequencing sample was made of PBMCs. The origin of the receptors is a woman aged 25-40 years in good health and CMV-seropositive. Each CDR3 is given with its conserved first and last residue. A D gene is named only where the DNA matches it firmly. Not every row has a clone size; where given, it reads once, few, many or a size class.

J | size | V | D | DNA | CDR3
TRBJ1-1 | few | TRBV30 | . | TGTGCCTGGAGTACCACAGTCAGAGCTTTCTTT | CAWSTTVRAFF
TRBJ2-3 | . | TRBV28 | . | TGTGCCAGCAGTAGAACCGGGAGAGAGGGAGATACGCAGTATTTT | CASSRTGREGDTQYF
TRBJ2-7 | few | TRBV10-3 | . | TGTGCCATCAGTGACCACTACGAGCAGTACTTC | CAISDHYEQYF
TRBJ2-1 | once | TRBV25-1 | . | TGTGCCAGCAGTGCACTGCCAGGGCCGCAGTTCTTC | CASSALPGPQFF
TRBJ2-5 | . | TRBV7-9 | . | TGTGCCAGCAGCTCTTTGAGTGGGACCCAGTACTTC | CASSSLSGTQYF
TRBJ2-7 | . | TRBV4-3 | TRBD1 | TGCGCCAGCAGCCTCCTTAGGACAGGTCTCCACGAGCAGTACTTC | CASSLLRTGLHEQYF
TRBJ2-2 | . | TRBV27 | . | TGTGCCAGCAGTCCTACTGGAGTCGGGGAGCTGTTTTTT | CASSPTGVGELFF
TRBJ2-2 | . | TRBV28 | TRBD2 | TGTGCCAGCAGTTTACTGGCGGGAGGGGCCACCGGGGAGCTGTTTTTT | CASSLLAGGATGELFF
TRBJ2-3 | . | TRBV2 | . | TGTGCCAGCAGTGAAGTACACCGATCCACAGATACGCAGTATTTT | CASSEVHRSTDTQYF
TRBJ1-1 | . | TRBV5-1 | . | TGCGCCAGCAGCTTGCAACCAGACTTCCCTGAAGCTTTCTTT | CASSLQPDFPEAFF
TRBJ2-7 | . | TRBV7-2 | TRBD2 | TGTGCCAGCAGCTTAGTCGGGACTACCTACGAGCAGTACTTC | CASSLVGTTYEQYF